Given below is one T cell receptor (beta chain) in context. Its specificity is unknown. Selected positively for CCR7 and CD45RO-negative, naive CD8 cells excluded terminally differentiated effector memory CD45RA+ cells. Every one of the donors was a Caucasian adult that lived in Nashville, Tennessee. This CDR3 has 11 amino acids. V was trimmed by 7 bases and J by 5 bases, leaving 11 bases between them. Germline CDR1 reads GTSNPN; CDR2 reads SVGIG (reference sequence). This sample is part of a study of shared clonotypes between healthy human individuals. Study observations and caveats: Naive subsets typically showed greater estimated richness than memory subsets. Read depth was anticipated to influence clonotype sharing among donors.

Here immunoSEQ multiplex PCR was the method, and the copy in TCRdb shows in-frame clones only, minus some. The table lists roughly 2,000,000 clones, around 96% of them singletons. The V call is TRBV30, the J call TRBJ2-5; no definite D call. The source of this sequence is a man aged 18 to 30 in good health. Sequencing used naive CD8+ T cells sorted from blood. In nucleotides, the CDR3 is TGTGCCTCCGACGTTGGGGAGACCCAGTACTTC. Its protein product is CASDVGETQYF. Using reference TRBV30 and TRBJ2-5 for the parts outside the CDR3, the full variable domain is SQTIHQWPATLVQPVGSPLSLECTVEGTSNPNLYWYRQAAGRGLQLLFYSVGIGQISSEVPQNLSASRPQDRQFILSSKKLLLSDSGFYLCASDVGETQYFGPGTRLLVL.